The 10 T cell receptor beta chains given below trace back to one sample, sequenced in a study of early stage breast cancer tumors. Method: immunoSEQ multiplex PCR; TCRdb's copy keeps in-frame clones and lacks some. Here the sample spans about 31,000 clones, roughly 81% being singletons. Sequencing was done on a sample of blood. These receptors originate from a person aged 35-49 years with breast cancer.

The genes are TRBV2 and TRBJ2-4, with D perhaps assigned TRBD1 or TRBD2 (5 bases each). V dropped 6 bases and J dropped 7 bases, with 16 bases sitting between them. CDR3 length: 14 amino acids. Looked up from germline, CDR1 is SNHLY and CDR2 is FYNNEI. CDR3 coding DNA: TGTGCCAGCAGACCCGGGGTTTGGGGCAACATTCAGTACTTC. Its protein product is CASRPGVWGNIQYF.

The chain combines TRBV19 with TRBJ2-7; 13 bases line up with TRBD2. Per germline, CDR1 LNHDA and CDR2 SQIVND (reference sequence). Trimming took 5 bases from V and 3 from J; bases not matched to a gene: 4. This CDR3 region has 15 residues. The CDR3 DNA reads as TGTGCCAGTAGTCCGACTAGCGGGAGGAGCTACGAGCAGTACTTC. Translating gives CASSPTSGRSYEQYF.

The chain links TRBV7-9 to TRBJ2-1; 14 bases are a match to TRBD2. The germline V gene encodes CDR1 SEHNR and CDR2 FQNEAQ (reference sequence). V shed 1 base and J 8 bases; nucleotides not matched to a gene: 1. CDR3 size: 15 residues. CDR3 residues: CASSLGGLAGDEQFF. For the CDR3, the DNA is TGTGCCAGCAGCTTAGGGGGACTAGCGGGAGATGAGCAGTTCTTC.

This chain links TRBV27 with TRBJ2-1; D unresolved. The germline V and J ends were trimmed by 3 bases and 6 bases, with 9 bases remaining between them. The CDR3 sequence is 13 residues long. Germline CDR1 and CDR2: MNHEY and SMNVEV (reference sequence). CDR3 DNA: TGTGCCAGCAGTTTCAGAGGTGCCAATGAGCAGTTCTTC. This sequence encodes CASSFRGANEQFF.

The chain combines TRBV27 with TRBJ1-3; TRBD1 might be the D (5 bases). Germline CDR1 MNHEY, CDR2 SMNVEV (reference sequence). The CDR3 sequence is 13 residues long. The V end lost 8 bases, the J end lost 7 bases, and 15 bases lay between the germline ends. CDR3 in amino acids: CASGTDPLNTIYF. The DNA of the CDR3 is TGTGCCAGCGGGACGGACCCGTTGAACACCATATATTTT.

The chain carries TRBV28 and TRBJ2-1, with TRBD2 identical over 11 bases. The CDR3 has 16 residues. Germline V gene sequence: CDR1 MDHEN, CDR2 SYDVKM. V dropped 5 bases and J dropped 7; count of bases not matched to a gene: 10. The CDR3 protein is CASSVQLAGVPNEQFF. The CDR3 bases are TGTGCCAGCAGTGTACAACTAGCGGGAGTCCCAAATGAGCAGTTCTTC.

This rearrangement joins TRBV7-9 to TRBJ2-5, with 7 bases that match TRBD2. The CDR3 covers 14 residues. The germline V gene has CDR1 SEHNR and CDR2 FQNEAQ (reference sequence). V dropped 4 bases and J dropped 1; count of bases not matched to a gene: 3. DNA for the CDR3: TGTGCCAGCAGCTATGGGGGGGGCCAAGAGACCCAGTACTTC. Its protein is CASSYGGGQETQYF.

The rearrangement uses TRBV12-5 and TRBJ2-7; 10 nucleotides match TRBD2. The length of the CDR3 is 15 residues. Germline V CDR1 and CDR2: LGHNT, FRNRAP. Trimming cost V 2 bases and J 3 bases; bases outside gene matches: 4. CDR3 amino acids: CASGLLRTSGYEQYF. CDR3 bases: TGTGCTAGTGGTTTGTTGCGGACTAGCGGCTACGAGCAGTACTTC.

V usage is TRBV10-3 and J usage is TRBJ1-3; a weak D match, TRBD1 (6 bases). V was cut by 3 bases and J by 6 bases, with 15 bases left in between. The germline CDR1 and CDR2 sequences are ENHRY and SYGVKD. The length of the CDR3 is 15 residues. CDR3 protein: CAISDRGGEENTIYF. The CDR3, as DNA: TGTGCCATCAGTGATCGGGGGGGCGAGGAAAACACCATATATTTT.

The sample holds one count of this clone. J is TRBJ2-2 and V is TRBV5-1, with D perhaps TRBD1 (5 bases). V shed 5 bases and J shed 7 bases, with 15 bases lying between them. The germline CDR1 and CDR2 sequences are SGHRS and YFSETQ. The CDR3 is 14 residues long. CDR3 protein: CASSLLQGVGELFF. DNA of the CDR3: TGCGCCAGCAGTCTGCTGCAAGGGGTCGGGGAGCTGTTTTTT.